The present T cell receptor beta chain was sequenced within a study of shared clonotypes between healthy human individuals. Everyone who donated was a Caucasian adult who lived in Nashville, Tennessee. Some clones are missing from TCRdb's copy, which holds only in-frame ones; the method was immunoSEQ multiplex PCR. The sample carries some 2,500,000 clones, 80% to 95% recorded once. Looked up from germline, CDR1 is MRHNA and CDR2 is SNTAGT. This CDR3 is built from 16 residues. The germline V and J ends were trimmed by 9 bases and 0 bases, with 18 bases remaining between them. This receptor was obtained from a young man in good health. Some clones in this sample may be carry-over from other donors' samples. This chain connects TRBV6-4 to TRBJ2-1; the D gene is possibly TRBD2 (5 bases). Sequences were obtained from naive CD4+ T cells from PBMCs. This sample's subset: CD45RA+ positively selected. The CDR3: CARQTGSGSSYNEQFF. Written as DNA, the CDR3 is TGTGCCAGGCAGACTGGATCGGGAAGCTCCTACAATGAGCAGTTCTTC.